The 14 T cell receptor beta chains below come from one sample, sequenced in a study of immune evolution from preneoplasia to lung adenocarcinoma. Produced via immunoSEQ multiplex PCR; TCRdb's table is partial and in-frame only. The sample includes roughly 9,900 clones, approximately 90% of them seen just once. Sequenced: FFPE invasive lung adenocarcinoma tissue. The receptor source for this set is a person aged 70 to 85 with invasive lung adenocarcinoma. Some clones in this sample may be carry-over from other donors' samples.

The V gene is TRBV30, the J gene TRBJ2-7, with D tentatively TRBD1 (5 bases). V lost 4 bases, J lost 3 bases, and 16 bases lay in between. This CDR3 has 14 amino acids. Germline V gene sequence: CDR1 GTSNPN, CDR2 SVGIG (reference sequence). In DNA, the CDR3 is TGTGCCTGGACTTCCTCCAGGGTTGGCTACGAGCAGTACTTC. Its translation: CAWTSSRVGYEQYF.

A few counts support this clone. The chain uses TRBV7-2 and TRBJ2-1; TRBD2 matches at 14 bases. Germline CDR1 and CDR2: SGHTA and FQGNSA. The trim removed 5 bases at V and 7 bases at J, leaving 4 bases unmatched. This CDR3 has 15 residues. The CDR3 here is CASSPGLAGANEQFF. The CDR3, as DNA: TGTGCCAGCAGCCCGGGACTAGCGGGAGCGAATGAGCAGTTCTTC.

This clone was seen just once. The chain combines TRBV30 with TRBJ1-4; no definite D call. Trimming cost V 4 bases and J 2 bases, with 14 bases left between them. CDR3 length: 15 residues. CDR1 is GTSNPN, CDR2 SVGIG, per germline (reference sequence). The CDR3 here is CAWTPPRKTNEKLFF. The DNA of the CDR3 is TGTGCCTGGACCCCTCCGAGGAAGACTAATGAAAAACTGTTTTTT.

The genes are TRBV19 and TRBJ1-5, with D perhaps TRBD1 (6 bases). V lost 7 bases, J lost 4 bases, and 11 bases lay in between. The CDR3 has 13 residues. The V gene's germline CDR1 is LNHDA and CDR2 SQIVND (reference sequence). CDR3 in amino acids: CASTGQWNQPQHF. CDR3 DNA sequence: TGTGCCAGTACAGGACAGTGGAATCAGCCCCAGCATTTT.

The rearrangement links TRBV10-3 to TRBJ2-1; 8 bases fit TRBD1. This CDR3 has 14 amino acids. The V and J ends lost 6 bases and 4 bases, in that order; junction bases with no gene match: 5. Germline V gene data show CDR1 as ENHRY and CDR2 as SYGVKD. In DNA, the CDR3 is TGTGCCATCAGGTCGGACAGGGATTACAATGAGCAGTTCTTC. This codes for CAIRSDRDYNEQFF.

The CDR3 loop reads CASSESGYNEQFF. The CDR3 bases are TGCGCCAGCAGTGAGTCAGGGTACAATGAGCAGTTCTTC. V gene TRBV10-1 combines with J gene TRBJ2-1, with D unclear. V shed 0 bases and J shed 4 bases, with 4 bases lying between them. Germline-derived CDR1 and CDR2 are WNHNN and SYGVQD (reference sequence). CDR3 length: 13 residues.

The rearrangement uses TRBV20-1 and TRBJ1-1; D remains ambiguous. V was trimmed by 2 bases and J by 7 bases, leaving 8 bases between them. The germline CDR1 and CDR2 sequences are DFQATT and SNEGSKA (reference sequence). The CDR3 covers 11 residues. DNA of the CDR3: TGCAGTGCTAGATGGCAGTTTGAAGCTTTCTTT. Its translation is CSARWQFEAFF.

V gene TRBV2 combines with J gene TRBJ1-4; D uncertain. Germline CDR1 reads SNHLY; CDR2 reads FYNNEI. Between the trimmed V and J ends, which lost 6 bases and 7 bases, there was a span of 3 bases. CDR3 size: 10 residues. CDR3 nucleotide sequence: TGTGCCAGCAGCCGTGAAAAACTGTTTTTT. Translation: CASSREKLFF.

J is TRBJ1-5 and V is TRBV19, with D possibly being TRBD1 (5 bases). This CDR3 is 16 amino acids long. The germline V gene encodes CDR1 LNHDA and CDR2 SQIVND (reference sequence). Trimming stripped 3 bases from V and 2 bases from J, with 14 bases between. In DNA form, the CDR3 reads TGTGCCAGTAGTATCGACCGGGTAGGGGGCAATCAGCCCCAGCATTTT. This encodes CASSIDRVGGNQPQHF.

There are a few counts of this clone. This chain uses TRBV5-1 with TRBJ1-2, with D perhaps matching TRBD1 (5 bases). This CDR3 has 16 amino acids. Germline V gene data show CDR1 as SGHRS and CDR2 as YFSETQ. V was clipped by 4 bases and J by 4 bases, with 20 bases between them. This chain's CDR3 is CASSAGASGTAYGYTF. The DNA of the CDR3 is TGCGCCAGCAGCGCCGGAGCCTCCGGGACGGCCTATGGCTACACCTTC. The full variable domain, rest sourced from reference TRBV5-1 and TRBJ1-2, is KAGVTQTPRYLIKTRGQQVTLSCSPISGHRSVSWYQQTPGQGLQFLFEYFSETQRNKGNFPGRFSGRQFSNSRSEMNVSTLELGDSALYLCASSAGASGTAYGYTFGSGTRLTVV.

This chain links TRBV14 with TRBJ1-1; tentative D call: TRBD1 (5 bases). Trimming shortened V by 0 bases and J by 11 bases, and 13 bases separated the two germline ends. Germline V gives CDR1 SGHDN, CDR2 FVKESK. The CDR3 runs to 13 residues. CDR3 sequence reads: CASSQDLQVGAFF. The DNA for the CDR3 is TGTGCCAGCAGCCAAGACTTACAGGTTGGGGCTTTCTTT.

V is TRBV9 and J is TRBJ2-1; D is possibly TRBD2 (5 bases). The CDR3 contains 15 residues. Trimming took off 0 bases at V and 6 bases at J, with 13 bases between the two ends. Germline CDR1 reads SGDLS; CDR2 reads YYNGEE. CDR3 sequence reads: CASSVGGNPGNEQFF. CDR3 nucleotide sequence: TGTGCCAGCAGCGTAGGAGGGAACCCCGGCAATGAGCAGTTCTTC.

V usage is TRBV5-1 and J usage is TRBJ1-3; TRBD1 might be the D (6 bases). The CDR3 sequence is 13 residues long. The germline V gene encodes CDR1 SGHRS and CDR2 YFSETQ. Trimming shortened V by 0 bases and J by 9 bases, and 10 bases separated the two germline ends. This CDR3 reads CASSLDRDSTIYF. In DNA, the CDR3 is TGCGCCAGCAGCTTGGACAGGGACTCCACCATATATTTT. The full variable domain, its missing parts supplied by reference TRBV5-1 and TRBJ1-3, is KAGVTQTPRYLIKTRGQQVTLSCSPISGHRSVSWYQQTPGQGLQFLFEYFSETQRNKGNFPGRFSGRQFSNSRSEMNVSTLELGDSALYLCASSLDRDSTIYFGEGSWLTVV.

A note on this clone: Sequence at one end of the junction differs from germline and may be a read error. The gene calls are TRBV30 and TRBJ1-1; D call uncertain. Germline-derived CDR1 and CDR2 are GTSNPN and SVGIG (reference sequence). This CDR3 contains 11 residues. CDR3 nucleotide sequence: TGTGCCTGGCACATGAACACTGAAACTTTCTTT. This gives the protein CAWHMNTETFF.